This T cell receptor (beta chain) was obtained from a study of shared clonotypes between healthy human individuals (TCRdb year 2020). Broadly, across the study: A couple of women and a few men aged 18 to 49 years were included in the cohort. For each donor, CD4 naive and CD4 memory were each run on three plates, CD8 naive on two plates, and CD8 memory on one plate. To estimate repertoire size and how much clonotypes are shared between individuals, the study performed deep sequencing of blood TCR repertoires from about five healthy adults. Libraries were prepared and TCR repertoires were sequenced by different laboratories using diverse techniques, in order to increase sequencing depth and limit assay-specific biases. Between about 0.9 and 8.9 billion PBMCs per donor were obtained by leukapheresis.

In regard to this clone: Its binding antigen is unknown. The sample holds no much larger clone one base away, and base qualities are not on file.

Using the deep immunoSEQ assay, TCR CDR3 regions were amplified from genomic DNA by multiplex PCR. For each cell subset, the extracted genomic DNA was distributed evenly across all wells of several immunoSEQ 96-well plates, and each plate served as one replicate. For sorted subsets, about 210 ng of genomic DNA, equivalent to around 31,000 T cell genomes, went into each replicate PCR. Purified libraries were measured with a Qubit 3.0 fluorometer, size-checked on a Bioanalyzer 2100, and measured again with the KAPA Library Quantification kit. Each immunoSEQ 96-well plate was sequenced on its own single-read 150-cycle Illumina NextSeq 550 flow cell. The authors' analysis ran thus. Because the immunoSEQ output included only junctional sequences and no quality scores, the filtering could not be the same as the filtering used for full-length reads. Sequences were annotated with PyIR, a Python wrapper for IgBLAST v1.9, and V/J genes and CDR3 were assigned using IMGT germline references. Any read was removed if the V/J assignment was weak (E-value above 1e-6), the CDR3 was missing, or the read contained stop codons, out-of-frame junctions, or ambiguous translated residues. V3J clonotypes were defined as sequences sharing an identical inferred V gene, J gene, and CDR3 amino acid sequence. Percentage overlap between repertoires was computed as shared unique clonotypes divided by the size of the smaller repertoire. Three approaches were used to assess repertoire richness: RTK rarefaction, the Chao1 estimator, and Recon v2.1 estimates of unobserved clonotypes. For all TCRbeta clonotypes obtained by the gDNA method from a handful of donors, generation probabilities were computed with OLGA. The table was pulled from immuneACCESS by TCRdb, which kept in-frame rearrangements only. Such tables lose some clones; where checked, under half of the loss comes from unresolved V genes, and the rest has no known cause. That table furnishes V, J and clone size, whereas the DNA furnished D and trimming. The sample table shows about 1.5 million clones, and roughly 98% are seen once. Around 0.45% of the sample rests with the top ten.

CDR1 KGHSH and CDR2 LQKENI were looked up in the germline V gene. V drops 2 bases and J drops 0 bases, leaving 11 bases in between. From the cysteine up to the phenylalanine, the CDR3 has a length of 16 residues. Left in the record is the CDR3 DNA by itself, 48 bases read in frame from the first base. Healthy HIV-negative adults with no recently reported acute infections or vaccinations were included as donors. All donors were Caucasian adults living in Nashville, Tennessee, USA. CD4+ T cells were enriched by magnetic negative selection; naive cells were then positively selected on CD45RA, and the negative fraction formed the memory subset. After blood collection by leukapheresis, PBMCs were isolated using Ficoll-Histopaque density gradient centrifugation and then cryopreserved in the vapor phase of liquid nitrogen. Analytical flow cytometry was used to check the purity and quantity of each magnetically sorted T cell population. Each sorted fraction had its genomic DNA isolated and then quantified by UV absorbance on a Nanodrop 2000c.

Broader findings and caveats from the paper: Sampling was restricted to blood, and TCR repertoires in tissues likely differ from the TCR repertoires found in blood. Naive subsets generally had larger estimated clonotype richness than memory subsets. Approximately 4.8% of naive CD4, 3.5% of naive CD8, around 2.3% of memory CD4, and approximately 0.39% of memory CD8 clonotypes were shared across several donors. The genetic and exposure-history diversity represented was limited by the small number of donors. Pairwise subsampling indicated that sequencing depth was expected to affect the degree of clonotype sharing among donors. Incomplete sequencing was indicated by rarefaction of sorted-subset datasets, despite the large sequencing depth. Compared with non-shared clonotypes, the clonotypes found in all four sorted-subset donors had higher generation probabilities.

This sequence uses TRBV18 and TRBJ1-3; no D segment can be confidently identified. The sequence derives from a man under 40 in good health. Sequencing was performed on naive CD4+ T cells sorted from blood. The cell subset or site label, read with the paper, signifies: CD45RA+ positively selected. Here the CDR3 is given as CASSPVPPSSGNTIYF. DNA sequence: TGTGCCAGCTCACCAGTCCCGCCGAGCTCTGGAAACACCATATATTTT.